These 29 T cell receptor beta chains were sequenced from one sample in a study of OX40 agonist ivuxolimab in advanced cancers. The library came from the immunoSEQ multiplex PCR assay. In TCRdb, the immuneACCESS table is reduced to in-frame sequences with V and J assigned. These tables do not hold every clone; where another copy was compared, an unresolved V gene accounts for under half, and the others remain unexplained. The table for this sample lists about 75,000 clones; approximately 85% of them were counted only once. About a sixth of the sample rests with the top ten. This specimen consisted of CD4+ or CD8+ T cells sorted from blood, obtained in a trial of the OX40 agonist ivuxolimab. The source is an adult with an advanced solid tumor such as melanoma, head and neck, liver or kidney cancer.

The sample holds a few counts of this clone. The chain combines TRBV13 with TRBJ2-1; D is possibly TRBD2 (6 bases). Germline loops: CDR1 PRHDT, CDR2 FYEKMQ (reference sequence). The V and J ends lost 2 bases and 1 base respectively, with 12 bases between them. The CDR3 covers 16 residues. The CDR3 region is CASSLLAGWSYNEQFF. The CDR3 bases are TGTGCCAGCAGCTTATTGGCGGGATGGTCCTACAATGAGCAGTTCTTC.

This chain connects TRBV7-9 to TRBJ2-3; 8 positions match TRBD2. V was pared by 1 base and J by 6 bases, with 6 bases of the junction left unmatched. Germline assignment: CDR1 SEHNR and CDR2 FQNEAQ (reference sequence). This CDR3 contains 15 residues. The CDR3 loop is CASSLGGLGGDTQYF. CDR3 sequence (DNA): TGTGCCAGCAGCTTAGGGGGACTAGGAGGGGATACGCAGTATTTT.

This chain joins TRBV5-1 and TRBJ2-7, with TRBD1 matching over 9 bases. J was trimmed by 0 bases and V by 0 bases; bases with no gene match: 4. This CDR3 comprises 16 residues. Looked up from germline, CDR1 is SGHRS and CDR2 is YFSETQ. The CDR3 DNA is TGCGCCAGCAGCTTGGACCCGGGACAGGGCTCCTACGAGCAGTACTTC. Amino acid sequence: CASSLDPGQGSYEQYF. Based on the CDR3 plus reference TRBV5-1 and TRBJ2-7, the full variable domain is KAGVTQTPRYLIKTRGQQVTLSCSPISGHRSVSWYQQTPGQGLQFLFEYFSETQRNKGNFPGRFSGRQFSNSRSEMNVSTLELGDSALYLCASSLDPGQGSYEQYFGPGTRLTVT.

The table lists this clone with a few counts. V and J are TRBV7-2 and TRBJ2-7, with 7 bases fitting TRBD2. CDR3 size: 14 residues. J was trimmed by 4 bases and V by 6 bases; bases with no gene match: 9. Germline assignment: CDR1 SGHTA and CDR2 FQGNSA. The CDR3 reads CASRPGLVGYEQYF. CDR3 nucleotide sequence: TGTGCCAGCAGACCAGGACTAGTCGGGTACGAGCAGTACTTC.

This chain connects TRBV7-2 to TRBJ2-5, with TRBD2 matching over 9 bases. The assigned J gene may be wrong: the sequence end matches TRBJ2-7 better. This CDR3 comprises 17 residues. In germline, CDR1 is SGHTA, CDR2 FQGNSA. CDR3 amino acids: CASSPRLAAQLSHEQYF. The CDR3 DNA follows: TGTGCCAGCAGCCCCCGACTAGCGGCCCAACTTTCGCACGAGCAGTACTTC.

The chain combines TRBV27 with TRBJ1-6, with 7 bases matching TRBD1. The CDR3 loop spans 15 amino acids. Germline-derived CDR1 and CDR2 are MNHEY and SMNVEV (reference sequence). V shed 0 bases and J 10 bases; nucleotides not matched to a gene: 6. The CDR3: CASSLSRRGSSPLHF. Here the CDR3 DNA reads TGTGCCAGCAGTTTATCGCGCAGGGGGTCCTCACCCCTCCACTTT.

This sequence joins TRBV28 and TRBJ1-2, with 9 bases fitting TRBD1. Trimming removed 6 bases from V and 2 bases from J; junction bases left unmatched: 4. Germline V CDR1 and CDR2: MDHEN, SYDVKM. The CDR3 is made up of 14 amino acids. DNA of the CDR3: TGTGCCAGCAGAGGGGACAGGGTAAACTATGGCTACACCTTC. It encodes CASRGDRVNYGYTF.

The rearrangement links TRBV19 to TRBJ2-7; either TRBD1 or TRBD2 may supply D (5 bases each). The germline gives CDR1 LNHDA, CDR2 SQIVND (reference sequence). The CDR3 consists of 14 residues. V dropped 5 bases and J dropped 3 bases, with 14 bases sitting between them. The CDR3 coding sequence is TGTGCCAGTAGTTCCCGGGACGTTCGCTACGAGCAGTACTTC. This gives the protein CASSSRDVRYEQYF.

V gene TRBV28 combines with J gene TRBJ1-1, with D possibly being TRBD1 (5 bases). The CDR3 contains 16 residues. V was pared by 5 bases and J by 4 bases, with 20 bases between. Germline V CDR1 and CDR2: MDHEN, SYDVKM. CDR3 sequence reads: CASSLRVGGSVTEAFF. For the CDR3, the DNA is TGTGCCAGCAGTCTTAGGGTCGGGGGGAGCGTCACTGAAGCTTTCTTT.

The chain recombines TRBV7-9 with TRBJ2-3, with unresolved D. CDR3 length: 15 amino acids. The ends were cut back, 2 bases at V and 3 bases at J, with 12 bases in the middle. CDR1 is SEHNR, CDR2 FQNEAQ, per germline (reference sequence). CDR3 amino acids: CASSLLQILTDTQYF. The CDR3 nucleotides are TGTGCCAGCAGCTTACTCCAGATATTAACAGATACGCAGTATTTT. The whole variable domain, remainder taken from reference TRBV7-9 and TRBJ2-3, is DTGVSQNPRHKITKRGQNVTFRCDPISEHNRLYWYRQTLGQGPEFLTYFQNEAQLEKSRLLSDRFSAERPKGSFSTLEIQRTEQGDSAMYLCASSLLQILTDTQYFGPGTRLTVL.

V gene TRBV5-5 combines with J gene TRBJ1-2; possible D gene TRBD1, 5 bases. The length of the CDR3 is 14 residues. Germline loops: CDR1 SGHKS, CDR2 YYEKEE (reference sequence). The V end lost 4 bases, the J end lost 2 bases, and 12 bases lay between the germline ends. The CDR3 bases are TGTGCCAGCAGCCCGAGGGGCGGAAACTATGGCTACACCTTC. Its protein is CASSPRGGNYGYTF.

This clone was seen only once. The gene calls are TRBV27 and TRBJ2-7, with a weak D call TRBD1 (6 bases). CDR3 length: 14 amino acids. Trimming removed 5 bases at V and 3 bases at J, with 14 bases between. Looked up from germline, CDR1 is MNHEY and CDR2 is SMNVEV (reference sequence). CDR3 sequence (DNA): TGTGCCAGCAGTCCCCGGGACATGCGCTACGAGCAGTACTTC. Its protein is CASSPRDMRYEQYF.

The chain recombines TRBV6-1 with TRBJ1-3, with D perhaps matching TRBD1 (6 bases). Germline-derived CDR1 and CDR2 are MNHNS and SASEGT. Trimming stripped 0 bases from V and 3 bases from J, with 9 bases between. The CDR3 length is 15 residues. The CDR3 sequence is CASSEARGVGNTIYF. The CDR3 bases are TGTGCCAGCAGTGAAGCCAGGGGAGTTGGAAACACCATATATTTT.

This sequence joins TRBV7-9 and TRBJ2-1, with D maybe TRBD2 (5 bases). V was cut by 4 bases and J by 8 bases, with 15 bases left in between. The CDR3 covers 14 residues. CDR1 is SEHNR and CDR2 is FQNEAQ in the germline V gene (reference sequence). CDR3 region: CASSSQRTVDEQFF. The CDR3 DNA is TGTGCCAGCAGCTCCCAGCGGACGGTTGATGAGCAGTTCTTC.

The gene calls are TRBV28 and TRBJ1-1; TRBD1 might be the D (5 bases). CDR3 length: 17 amino acids. CDR1 is MDHEN, CDR2 SYDVKM, per germline. V lost 8 bases and J 0 bases, leaving 22 bases between the germline ends. The CDR3 sequence: CASGTGSPYFMNTEAFF. CDR3 sequence (DNA): TGTGCCAGCGGGACCGGGTCCCCCTACTTCATGAACACTGAAGCTTTCTTT.

The V gene is TRBV19, the J gene TRBJ2-1; 10 bases fit TRBD1. The CDR3 runs 15 residues. Germline lookup yields CDR1 LNHDA and CDR2 SQIVND (reference sequence). The ends lost 7 bases at V and 8 bases at J; junction bases unmatched: 11. CDR3 bases: TGTGCCAGTACTAGTCCCCAGGGGACAGGGGATGAGCAGTTCTTC. Its translation: CASTSPQGTGDEQFF.

The chain is built from TRBV5-6 and TRBJ2-7; no clear D gene. Germline lookup yields CDR1 SGHDT and CDR2 YYEEEE. The CDR3 covers 14 residues. V dropped 7 bases and J dropped 1 base, with 15 bases sitting between them. Here the CDR3 DNA reads TGTGCCAGCTCATGGGCAGTTGGATCCTACGAGCAGTACTTC. Its translation is CASSWAVGSYEQYF.

J is TRBJ2-5 and V is TRBV6-5; 12 bases line up with TRBD2. The length of the CDR3 is 14 residues. V was clipped by 6 bases and J by 11 bases; unmatched bases: 10. CDR1 and CDR2 from the germline V gene are MNHEY and SVGAGI. The CDR3: CASSKGTSGWGQYF. CDR3 sequence (DNA): TGTGCCAGCAGCAAGGGGACTAGCGGGTGGGGGCAGTACTTC.

This clone was seen more than once but under ten times. This CDR3 is CASSEGQFNYGYTF. CDR3 DNA: TGCGCCAGCAGCGAGGGACAGTTTAACTATGGCTACACCTTC. The chain uses TRBV5-1 and TRBJ1-2, with 7 bases aligning to TRBD1. CDR3 size: 14 residues. Trimming removed 4 bases from V and 1 base from J; junction bases left unmatched: 4. Germline assignment: CDR1 SGHRS and CDR2 YFSETQ.

A single count supports this clone. This chain uses TRBV7-2 with TRBJ1-6; TRBD1 might be the D (5 bases). The V end lost 8 bases, the J end lost 3 bases, and 8 bases lay between the germline ends. This CDR3 is 13 amino acids long. Germline lookup yields CDR1 SGHTA and CDR2 FQGNSA. CDR3 coding DNA: TGTGCCAGCCAGGGCAACTATAATTCACCCCTCCACTTT. Translation gives CASQGNYNSPLHF.

The J gene is TRBJ2-1, the V gene TRBV7-9; 10 positions match TRBD2. Germline V gene lookup returns CDR1 SEHNR and CDR2 FQNEAQ (reference sequence). Unmatched junction bases numbered 10, after V lost 1 base and J lost 4 bases. The length of the CDR3 is 18 residues. The CDR3 sequence is CASSLGVLAGGRYNEQFF. CDR3 nucleotide sequence: TGTGCCAGCAGCTTAGGGGTCTTAGCGGGAGGACGTTACAATGAGCAGTTCTTC. The full variable domain, in which reference TRBV7-9 and TRBJ2-1 provide the parts outside the CDR3, is DTGVSQNPRHKITKRGQNVTFRCDPISEHNRLYWYRQTLGQGPEFLTYFQNEAQLEKSRLLSDRFSAERPKGSFSTLEIQRTEQGDSAMYLCASSLGVLAGGRYNEQFFGPGTRLTVL.

The chain combines TRBV27 with TRBJ2-1; 9 bases fit TRBD2. J lost 4 bases, V lost 7 bases, and 14 bases had no gene match. The CDR3 loop spans 17 amino acids. CDR1 and CDR2 from the germline V gene are MNHEY and SMNVEV (reference sequence). CDR3 nucleotides: TGTGCCAGCAAACCTGAAAGCGGGAGGCCACTTTACAATGAGCAGTTCTTC. Its protein product is CASKPESGRPLYNEQFF.

The rearrangement uses TRBV4-2 and TRBJ1-6; 7 nucleotides align to TRBD1. The J segment lost 3 bases and the V segment lost 1 base, leaving 0 bases of the junction unmatched. The CDR3 length is 15 residues. The germline V gene encodes CDR1 LGHNA and CDR2 YNFKEQ. Here the CDR3 DNA reads TGTGCCAGCAGCCAAGGGACAGGCTATAATTCACCCCTCCACTTT. It is translated as CASSQGTGYNSPLHF.

This clone was detected only once. The chain recombines TRBV14 with TRBJ2-5, with D tentatively TRBD1 or TRBD2 (5 bases each). Gene TRBJ2-7 matches the end of the DNA better, so the J call may be wrong. CDR3 length: 14 residues. Looked up from germline, CDR1 is SGHDN and CDR2 is FVKESK. CDR3 nucleotides: TGTGCCAGCAGCGGGACGAAGTACTCCTACGAGCAGTACTTC. Protein product: CASSGTKYSYEQYF.

The chain recombines TRBV18 with TRBJ2-1, with TRBD2 matching 7 bases. The V segment lost 5 bases and the J segment 0 bases; nucleotides outside the gene matches: 19. The CDR3 has 20 amino acids. Looked up from germline, CDR1 is KGHSH and CDR2 is LQKENI. CDR3 protein: CASSAKGREYGLGSYNEQFF. CDR3 bases: TGTGCCAGCTCAGCAAAGGGGCGGGAGTATGGTTTGGGCTCCTACAATGAGCAGTTCTTC.

The chain is built from TRBV6-6 and TRBJ1-1; D not resolved. CDR1 is MNHNY, CDR2 SVGAGI, per germline (reference sequence). This CDR3 comprises 14 residues. Trimming took 7 bases from V and 0 from J, leaving 12 bases between them. The CDR3 region is CASNPQGMNTEAFF. CDR3 nucleotides: TGTGCCAGCAACCCACAAGGCATGAACACTGAAGCTTTCTTT.

The chain couples TRBV7-9 to TRBJ2-1; D tentatively fits TRBD1 or TRBD2 (7 bases each). V was shortened by 4 bases and J by 7 bases, with 14 bases between the two germline ends. Germline lookup yields CDR1 SEHNR and CDR2 FQNEAQ (reference sequence). This CDR3 region has 14 residues. DNA of the CDR3: TGTGCCAGCAGCTCCGGGCAGGGGGGGAATGAGCAGTTCTTC. Its protein is CASSSGQGGNEQFF.

J is TRBJ2-2 and V is TRBV4-1; D remains unclear. Germline V gene lookup returns CDR1 MGHRA and CDR2 YSYEKL. Trimming stripped 4 bases from V and 5 bases from J, with 11 bases between. The length of the CDR3 is 14 residues. CDR3 protein: CASSLPLGTGELFF. The CDR3 DNA sequence: TGCGCCAGCAGCCTTCCTCTGGGGACCGGGGAGCTGTTTTTT.

The V call is TRBV14, the J call TRBJ2-1; D unresolved. The CDR3 runs 12 residues. With 4 bases removed from V and 7 bases from J, the gap between germline ends came to 8 bases. From germline, CDR1 is SGHDN and CDR2 FVKESK. CDR3 nucleotide sequence: TGTGCCAGCAGCCGTACACGGAATGAGCAGTTCTTC. As protein: CASSRTRNEQFF. Using reference TRBV14 and TRBJ2-1 for the parts outside the CDR3, the full variable domain is EAGVTQFPSHSVIEKGQTVTLRCDPISGHDNLYWYRRVMGKEIKFLLHFVKESKQDESGMPNNRFLAERTGGTYSTLKVQPAELEDSGVYFCASSRTRNEQFFGPGTRLTVL.